This T cell receptor beta chain was observed in a study of T-cell reconstitution after alpha-beta-depleted transplantation in children. The CDR3 contains 16 residues. Trimming removed 4 bases from V and 0 bases from J; junction bases left unmatched: 3. Germline lookup yields CDR1 ENHRY and CDR2 SYGVKD. The sample holds a few counts of this clonotype. Unique molecular identifiers were used in preparing the TCRbeta library. TCRdb recomputed calls from the PCR reads with MiXCR, one row per CDR3 protein. This sample has fewer than 400,000 distinct CDR3 sequences; approximately 20% occur once, and the top ten carry 3.8%.

The specimen was PBMCs from the stem cell graft donor, collected from the stem cell graft. The chain is built from TRBV10-3 and TRBJ2-6; 7 positions agree with TRBD2. The TCR comes from a human donor who donated a stem cell graft to a child with acute myeloid leukemia. CDR3 nucleotides: TGTGCCATCAGTGGGGAGGGTCCCTCTGGGGCCAACGTCCTGACTTTC. This encodes CAISGEGPSGANVLTF.